The clone carrying this T cell receptor (beta chain) has at least ten counts. No antigen is known for it. The CDR3 has 14 amino acids. With 7 bases removed from V and 2 bases from J, the gap between germline ends came to 15 bases. Germline V lookup: CDR1 SNHLY, CDR2 FYNNEI. The record originates from a study of CD8 T cells in ankylosing spondylitis. Findings and caveats of the study: In reactive arthritis synovial fluid and blood, some motif variants had been reported before. Disease-associated clones were reportedly significantly overrepresented in matched ankylosing spondylitis synovial fluid. Blood of patients with ankylosing spondylitis appeared to be characterized by a TCR beta motif of eight highly homologous variants.

MiXCR, run by TCRdb on the 5' RACE reads, gives a single entry per CDR3 protein. The data show about 460,000 distinct CDR3 sequences, approximately 5% seen once. The sample was blood, either unsorted or a sorted T cell fraction (not recorded which). The V and J genes are TRBV2 and TRBJ2-7, with D perhaps TRBD1 (7 bases). The receptor was derived from a male donor with ankylosing spondylitis. The CDR3 coding sequence is TGTGCCAGCACCCCGGAGGGGGCAACCTACGAGCAGTACTTC. Translation: CASTPEGATYEQYF.